The 2 T cell receptor beta chains below were found in one sample sequenced in a study of shared clonotypes between healthy human individuals. Some clones are missing from TCRdb's copy, which holds only in-frame ones; the method was immunoSEQ multiplex PCR. The sample has about 1 million clones; roughly 75% are singletons. Sequenced material: memory CD4+ T cells sorted from blood. Noted subset: CD45RA-negative fraction. The receptors derive from a man younger than 35 in good health.

The chain couples TRBV6-1 to TRBJ2-3; possible D gene TRBD2, 6 bases. The germline V gene has CDR1 MNHNS and CDR2 SASEGT. This CDR3 contains 15 residues. The V end was cut by 8 bases, the J end by 0 bases, with 15 bases between. CDR3 coding DNA: TGTGCCAGCGGGCGGGACTTCTCTAGCACAGATACGCAGTATTTT. Amino acids: CASGRDFSSTDTQYF.

The chain joins TRBV27 to TRBJ1-3; 7 bases line up with TRBD1. The CDR3 is 18 residues long. V lost 1 base to trimming and J lost 4 bases; unmatched junction nucleotides: 13. Looked up from germline, CDR1 is MNHEY and CDR2 is SMNVEV (reference sequence). The CDR3 coding sequence is TGTGCCAGCAGTTTATACAGAGACAGGGCTGTTGCGGGAAACACCATATATTTT. Its protein is CASSLYRDRAVAGNTIYF.